The 27 T cell receptor beta chains presented below share a single source sample, sequenced in a study of patients and donors after allogeneic stem cell transplantation. TCRdb redid the calling of the RT-PCR reads with MiXCR, one entry per CDR3 protein. The data contain roughly 880,000 distinct CDR3 sequences, about a sixth of them singletons. Sequencing was done on a sample of blood, either unsorted or a sorted T cell fraction (not recorded which). Receptors originate from a human donor who was either an allogeneic HSCT recipient or a stem cell or donor lymphocyte infusion donor (not recorded which). It is not recorded whose cells these are; they may come from a transplant donor.

The chain joins TRBV9 to TRBJ2-3; 8 nucleotides line up with TRBD2. The V segment lost 3 bases and the J segment 2 bases; nucleotides outside the gene matches: 5. This CDR3 comprises 15 residues. Germline V gene data show CDR1 as SGDLS and CDR2 as YYNGEE. Here the CDR3 DNA reads TGTGCCAGCAGCGAAAGCGGGAGAGTCACAGATACGCAGTATTTT. This sequence encodes CASSESGRVTDTQYF.

This clonotype was found a few times. The chain joins TRBV12-3 or TRBV12-4 to TRBJ1-3; a weak D match, TRBD1 (5 bases). The CDR3 spans 17 residues. Trimming cost V 2 bases and J 0 bases, with 14 bases left between them. CDR3 in DNA: TGTGCCAGCAGTTTACTTCTCCGGGGCTACTCTGGAAACACCATATATTTT. It codes for CASSLLLRGYSGNTIYF.

The chain links TRBV10-2 to TRBJ2-5, with D possibly being TRBD1 (6 bases). V lost 4 bases, J lost 5 bases, and 17 bases lay in between. Germline V lookup: CDR1 WSHSY, CDR2 SAAADI. The CDR3 has 15 residues. CDR3 in amino acids: CASSGTNRALETQYF. The CDR3 DNA reads as TGCGCCAGCAGTGGAACTAACAGGGCCTTGGAGACCCAGTACTTC.

This clonotype was counted a few times. This sequence joins TRBV6-1 and TRBJ2-3; a weak D match, TRBD2 (6 bases). V shed 6 bases and J shed 0 bases, with 16 bases lying between them. The CDR3 is made up of 16 amino acids. Germline values: CDR1 MNHNS, CDR2 SASEGT. This CDR3 is CASRGLDVPSTDTQYF. Here the CDR3 DNA reads TGTGCCAGCAGGGGACTGGACGTCCCTAGCACAGATACGCAGTATTTT.

The rearrangement uses TRBV4-3 and TRBJ1-6; 11 bases line up with TRBD1. There are 17 residues in the CDR3. The V gene's germline CDR1 is LGHNA and CDR2 YSLEER. V dropped 0 bases and J dropped 8; count of bases not matched to a gene: 6. CDR3 nucleotide sequence: TGCGCCAGCAGCCAAGATTCAAGGACAGGGGGCTATTCACCCCTCCACTTT. Its translation is CASSQDSRTGGYSPLHF.

This chain connects TRBV29-1 to TRBJ2-6; D possibly corresponds to TRBD2 (7 bases). The V gene lost 4 bases and the J gene lost 0 bases, with 16 bases spanning the gap. Per the germline V gene, CDR1 is SQVTM and CDR2 is ANQGSEA. CDR3 size: 17 residues. The CDR3 reads CSVGQGGGNSGANVLTF. Written as DNA, the CDR3 is TGCAGCGTTGGTCAGGGCGGGGGCAACTCTGGGGCCAACGTCCTGACTTTC.

This clonotype appeared a few times. This chain links TRBV6-2 or TRBV6-3 with TRBJ1-5; no clear D. There are 14 residues in the CDR3. V dropped 7 bases and J dropped 2 bases, with 12 bases sitting between them. The germline V gene encodes CDR1 MNHEY and CDR2 SVGEGT. This CDR3 is CASKKDRGNQPQHF. The CDR3 nucleotides read TGTGCCAGCAAAAAGGACCGCGGCAATCAGCCCCAGCATTTT.

This clonotype was seen a few times. The chain couples TRBV11-2 to TRBJ2-1; possible D gene TRBD2, 5 bases. V was trimmed by 5 bases and J by 3 bases, leaving 11 bases between them. Germline V CDR1 and CDR2: SGHAT, FQNNGV. The CDR3 is 14 residues long. The CDR3 DNA reads TGTGCCAGCAGCCTACTCCGGGACTACAATGAGCAGTTCTTC. It encodes CASSLLRDYNEQFF.

This chain's CDR3 is CASSLPGYDYGYTF. The CDR3 nucleotides read TGTGCCAGCAGCTTGCCAGGGTACGACTATGGCTACACCTTC. The gene calls are TRBV5-5 and TRBJ1-2; TRBD1 might be the D (5 bases). V was cut by 1 base and J by 3 bases, with 10 bases left in between. Per germline, CDR1 SGHKS and CDR2 YYEKEE (reference sequence). This CDR3 is 14 amino acids long.

V and J are TRBV6-4 and TRBJ2-3; tentatively, D is TRBD2 (5 bases). The CDR3 has 15 residues. Germline-derived CDR1 and CDR2 are MRHNA and SNTAGT. The ends were cut back, 5 bases at V and 0 bases at J, with 12 bases in the middle. The CDR3 DNA sequence: TGTGCCAGCAGTAAGGGAGTTTCTAGCACAGATACGCAGTATTTT. Translation: CASSKGVSSTDTQYF.

The V call is TRBV29-1, the J call TRBJ1-1; D may be TRBD1 (6 bases). V was pared by 5 bases and J by 3 bases, with 13 bases between. CDR1 and CDR2 (germline): SQVTM, ANQGSEA. This CDR3 is 13 amino acids long. The CDR3: CSVLGQLDTEAFF. The CDR3 DNA reads as TGCAGCGTTCTTGGACAGCTTGACACTGAAGCTTTCTTT. The full variable domain, its missing parts supplied by reference TRBV29-1 and TRBJ1-1, is SAVISQKPSRDICQRGTSLTIQCQVDSQVTMMFWYRQQPGQSLTLIATANQGSEATYESGFVIDKFPISRPNLTFSTLTVSNMSPEDSSIYLCSVLGQLDTEAFFGQGTRLTVV.

The genes are TRBV18 and TRBJ2-7, with D perhaps TRBD2 (6 bases). Trimming stripped 2 bases from V and 0 bases from J, with 17 bases between. Germline loops: CDR1 KGHSH, CDR2 LQKENI. The CDR3 is 17 residues long. CDR3 loop: CASSPTGGGAFSYEQYF. DNA of the CDR3: TGTGCCAGCTCACCAACTGGGGGAGGAGCCTTCTCCTACGAGCAGTACTTC.

The V gene is TRBV10-3, the J gene TRBJ2-1; 11 bases map to TRBD2. The CDR3 runs to 17 residues. The germline gives CDR1 ENHRY, CDR2 SYGVKD. V trimming: 4 bases; J trimming: 3 bases; junction bases outside the gene matches: 8. The CDR3 here is CAISVGQGLADYNEQFF. For the CDR3, the DNA is TGTGCCATCAGTGTGGGTCAGGGACTAGCGGACTACAATGAGCAGTTCTTC.

The J gene is TRBJ1-4, the V gene TRBV12-3 or TRBV12-4, with 12 bases that match TRBD1. The CDR3 is 16 amino acids. V dropped 4 bases and J dropped 8; count of bases not matched to a gene: 8. CDR3 loop: CASSSTGTGGDEKLFF. The CDR3 bases are TGTGCCAGCAGTTCCACCGGGACAGGGGGCGACGAAAAACTGTTTTTT.

The rearrangement uses TRBV7-9 and TRBJ1-1, with no clear D. V lost 5 bases and J 7 bases, leaving 17 bases between the germline ends. Germline CDR1 is SEHNR and CDR2 is FQNEAQ (reference sequence). There are 14 residues in the CDR3. The DNA of the CDR3 is TGTGCCAGCAGCCCAAAAAACCATCGGGTTGAAGCTTTCTTT. Translation gives CASSPKNHRVEAFF.

The gene calls are TRBV10-3 and TRBJ2-3; D is undetermined. V was shortened by 10 bases and J by 6 bases, with 14 bases between the two germline ends. Germline V gene data show CDR1 as ENHRY and CDR2 as SYGVKD. CDR3 length: 12 amino acids. The CDR3 is CATRAPGDTQYF. The CDR3 DNA reads TGTGCCACCCGAGCTCCTGGCGATACGCAGTATTTT.

This clonotype occurred once. The chain combines TRBV20-1 with TRBJ2-7; D is unclear. Germline loops: CDR1 DFQATT, CDR2 SNEGSKA (reference sequence). V was clipped by 0 bases and J by 3 bases, with 0 bases between them. This CDR3 is 10 amino acids long. CDR3 coding DNA: TGCAGTGCTAGAGACTACGAGCAGTACTTC. As protein: CSARDYEQYF.

The V gene is TRBV27, the J gene TRBJ1-1; 8 bases align to TRBD1. V shed 5 bases, J shed 0 bases, and the junction held 5 bases outside the gene matches. The CDR3 is 15 residues long. Germline CDR1 and CDR2: MNHEY and SMNVEV (reference sequence). The CDR3 nucleotides are TGTGCCAGCAGTAAGCAGGACAGGGTGAACACTGAAGCTTTCTTT. It translates to CASSKQDRVNTEAFF.

The chain links TRBV19 to TRBJ2-5; D is uncertain. CDR1 is LNHDA and CDR2 is SQIVND in the germline V gene (reference sequence). V lost 3 bases, J lost 5 bases, and 16 bases lay in between. This CDR3 comprises 15 residues. This CDR3 is CASSIGPRSRETQYF. Written as DNA, the CDR3 is TGTGCCAGTAGTATCGGGCCACGTTCCCGGGAGACCCAGTACTTC. The complete variable domain, with remaining parts taken from reference TRBV19 and TRBJ2-5, reads DGGITQSPKYLFRKEGQNVTLSCEQNLNHDAMYWYRQDPGQGLRLIYYSQIVNDFQKGDIAEGYSVSREKKESFPLTVTSAQKNPTAFYLCASSIGPRSRETQYFGPGTRLLVL.

This chain joins TRBV29-1 and TRBJ2-5, with 11 bases identical to TRBD2. Looked up from germline, CDR1 is SQVTM and CDR2 is ANQGSEA. The CDR3 loop spans 14 amino acids. Trimming removed 4 bases from V and 4 bases from J; junction bases left unmatched: 5. CDR3 bases: TGCAGCGTTGTCCTAGCGGGGGGCCTAGAGACCCAGTACTTC. It specifies CSVVLAGGLETQYF.

This clonotype was found a few times. CDR3 residues: CASSSGKRTDTQYF. The DNA for the CDR3 is TGTGCCAGTAGTAGCGGGAAGCGCACAGATACGCAGTATTTT. This chain connects TRBV19 to TRBJ2-3, with D possibly TRBD2 on 6 matching bases. This CDR3 is built from 14 residues. Germline loops: CDR1 LNHDA, CDR2 SQIVND (reference sequence). The V end lost 4 bases, the J end lost 1 base, and 9 bases lay between the germline ends.

The V gene is TRBV6-5, the J gene TRBJ1-2, with D possibly TRBD1 on 6 matching bases. V was trimmed by 2 bases and J by 8 bases, leaving 15 bases between them. Germline values: CDR1 MNHEY, CDR2 SVGAGI. The CDR3 spans 14 residues. CDR3 nucleotides: TGTGCCAGCAGTTACGGGCCGGGGGCAAAGGGCTACACCTTC. As protein: CASSYGPGAKGYTF.

Only a few counts were recorded for this clonotype. This chain connects TRBV6-5 to TRBJ2-7; 7 bases line up with TRBD1. J gave up 3 bases and V 4 bases, and 6 bases lay outside the gene matches. CDR1 and CDR2 (germline): MNHEY, SVGAGI. CDR3 length equals 14 residues. The CDR3, as DNA: TGTGCCAGCAGTTCCGGGACAGAGAACTACGAGCAGTACTTC. Protein: CASSSGTENYEQYF.

This chain links TRBV7-8 with TRBJ1-1, with TRBD1 matching 7 bases. The germline CDR1 and CDR2 sequences are SGHVS and FQNEAQ. This CDR3 is 15 amino acids long. The V and J ends lost 2 bases and 4 bases, in that order; junction bases with no gene match: 7. The CDR3 spells CASSLPVQGGTEAFF. CDR3 in DNA: TGTGCCAGCAGCTTACCAGTTCAGGGGGGCACTGAAGCTTTCTTT.

The chain links TRBV20-1 to TRBJ1-4; 9 nucleotides agree with TRBD1. CDR3 length: 17 residues. J was trimmed by 0 bases and V by 5 bases; bases with no gene match: 10. CDR1 and CDR2 from the germline V gene are DFQATT and SNEGSKA (reference sequence). As DNA, the CDR3 is TGCAGTGCTGAACTCGGGACAGGGTCAACAACTAATGAAAAACTGTTTTTT. This translates into CSAELGTGSTTNEKLFF.

Here the CDR3 reads CASSSVGDGADTQYF. In DNA, the CDR3 is TGTGCCAGCAGTTCCGTGGGGGACGGGGCAGATACGCAGTATTTT. V is TRBV6-5 and J is TRBJ2-3; D assignment may be TRBD1 or TRBD2 (5 bases each). Trimming left V 4 bases short and J 4 bases short, with 15 bases between. Germline loops: CDR1 MNHEY, CDR2 SVGAGI. This CDR3 comprises 15 residues.

The genes are TRBV27 and TRBJ1-6; D possibly corresponds to TRBD1 (6 bases). Trimming removed 5 bases from V and 9 bases from J, with 17 bases in between. CDR1 MNHEY and CDR2 SMNVEV come from the germline V gene (reference sequence). This CDR3 has 15 amino acids. CDR3 amino acids: CASSRGGGMASPLHF. The CDR3 coding sequence is TGTGCCAGCAGTCGAGGAGGGGGAATGGCTTCACCCCTCCACTTT.